The 5 T cell receptor beta chains below all came from one sample that was sequenced in a study of T-cell memory formation after mild COVID-19. TCRdb analysed the 5' RACE reads with MiXCR anew, one entry per CDR3 protein. The sample has hundreds of thousands of distinct CDR3 sequences, 16% seen once; the top ten hold under 25%. Sequenced material: PBMCs or a T cell subset sorted from them (not recorded which). These receptor sequences come from a young man who had mild COVID-19 (a few samples of this study predate the infection). Cell type and time point are not known.

Many counts were recorded for this clonotype. The V call is TRBV7-9, the J call TRBJ2-5, with 12 nucleotides matching TRBD1. The CDR3 sequence is 16 residues long. Germline CDR1 reads SEHNR; CDR2 reads FQNEAQ (reference sequence). V shed 3 bases and J 5 bases; nucleotides not matched to a gene: 7. In DNA, the CDR3 is TGTGCCAGCAGCTTCCGGGACAGGGGGCGCGAGGAGACCCAGTACTTC. Its translation is CASSFRDRGREETQYF. The full variable domain, with the rest looked up from reference TRBV7-9 and TRBJ2-5, is DTGVSQNPRHKITKRGQNVTFRCDPISEHNRLYWYRQTLGQGPEFLTYFQNEAQLEKSRLLSDRFSAERPKGSFSTLEIQRTEQGDSAMYLCASSFRDRGREETQYFGPGTRLLVL.

This clonotype was detected a few times. The chain employs TRBV10-3 and TRBJ2-7; possibly TRBD1 for D (5 bases). Trimming took off 3 bases at V and 5 bases at J, with 14 bases between the two ends. CDR3 size: 14 residues. Germline V gene lookup returns CDR1 ENHRY and CDR2 SYGVKD. For the CDR3, the DNA is TGTGCCATCAGTGATTCGGGCAGGGTCCACGAGCAGTACGTC. Its translation: CAISDSGRVHEQYV.

In its sample, this clonotype was seen once. The chain couples TRBV13 to TRBJ1-2; a weak D match, TRBD1 (5 bases). Trimming shortened V by 5 bases and J by 4 bases, and 17 bases separated the two germline ends. CDR1 PRHDT and CDR2 FYEKMQ come from the germline V gene (reference sequence). The CDR3 is made up of 15 amino acids. The CDR3 reads CASSPRTRNSYGYTF. The CDR3 DNA reads TGTGCCAGCAGCCCCCGGACAAGGAACAGCTATGGCTACACCTTC.

This clonotype was detected many times. This chain uses TRBV20-1 with TRBJ2-7, with 9 bases that match TRBD2. Trimming removed 0 bases from V and 2 bases from J; junction bases left unmatched: 5. Germline CDR1 reads DFQATT; CDR2 reads SNEGSKA (reference sequence). The CDR3 runs to 15 residues. The CDR3 sequence is CSAREASGVAYEQYF. The DNA for the CDR3 is TGCAGTGCTAGAGAGGCTAGCGGGGTGGCCTACGAGCAGTACTTC.

This clonotype was seen a few times. The CDR3 region is CASSGGTAGRASPLHF. CDR3 nucleotides: TGTGCCAGCAGCGGAGGAACGGCGGGCCGAGCTTCACCCCTCCACTTT. The chain employs TRBV5-6 and TRBJ1-6, with D unresolved. The CDR3 extends over 16 amino acids. The germline V and J ends were trimmed by 4 bases and 9 bases, with 20 bases remaining between them. Germline lookup yields CDR1 SGHDT and CDR2 YYEEEE.